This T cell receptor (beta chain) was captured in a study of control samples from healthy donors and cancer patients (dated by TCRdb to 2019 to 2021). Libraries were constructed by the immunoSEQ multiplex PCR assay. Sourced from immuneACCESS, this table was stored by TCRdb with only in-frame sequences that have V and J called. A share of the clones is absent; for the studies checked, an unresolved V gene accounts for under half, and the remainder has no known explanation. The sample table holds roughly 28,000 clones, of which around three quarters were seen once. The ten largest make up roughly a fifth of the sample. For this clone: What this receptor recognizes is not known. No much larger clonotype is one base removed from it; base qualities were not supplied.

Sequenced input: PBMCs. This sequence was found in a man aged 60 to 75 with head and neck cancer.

The CDR3 here reads CASSFMGGGPTNEKLFF. The nucleotides read TGTGCCAGCAGTTTTATGGGGGGCGGACCAACTAATGAAAAACTGTTTTTT. The chain is assembled from TRBV28 and TRBJ1-4; a tentative D call is TRBD1 (6 bases match). V lost 3 bases and J lost 0 bases; the stretch between them is 14 bases long. CDR1 and CDR2, looked up from the germline V gene, are MDHEN and SYDVKM. Spanning cysteine to phenylalanine, the CDR3 consists of 17 amino acids. CDR3 DNA is the only sequence kept; it has 51 bases, read in frame from the first base.